The clone carrying this T cell receptor (beta chain) was counted at least ten times. What it binds is not known. CDR1 KGHSH and CDR2 LQKENI come from the germline V gene. V was cut by 2 bases and J by 3 bases, with 11 bases left in between. CDR3 length: 14 residues. No treatment had been given to any patient before thyroid surgery. In the study's own analysis: What underpinned the distant-metastasis classifier for papillary thyroid cancer was the set of CDR3 differences across clinicopathological groups. Using MiXCR, TCRdb re-called clones from the PCR reads. The authors' filters were not applied to this entry. The sample consists of about 34,000 clones, approximately 19% of them appearing once. The data stem from a study of metastatic and nonmetastatic thyroid tumors. Overall study: Across peripheral blood and tumor or nodule tissue samples taken from malignant and benign thyroid patients, the repertoires were compared with one another. Overall study results and limits: In both blood and tumor samples, TCR beta diversity was reported significantly higher for malignant than benign nodules.

Source material: blood. This chain connects TRBV18 to TRBJ2-7; D remains unclear. The TCR originated in a female donor with papillary thyroid cancer or a benign thyroid nodule (not recorded which). Some clones in this sample may be carry-over from other donors' samples. CDR3 in amino acids: CASSPSTQIYEQYF. Written as DNA, the CDR3 is TGTGCCAGCTCACCATCGACGCAGATCTACGAGCAGTACTTC.